This TCR beta chain is drawn from a study of T-cell reconstitution after alpha-beta-depleted transplantation in children (TCRdb year 2016). Study-wide context: Using TCR repertoire profiling, the study quantitatively followed how T-cell immune reconstitution unfolded in children after TCRalphabeta/CD19-depleted allogeneic hematopoietic cell transplantation. Results and caveats for the whole study, not just this receptor: Over the following months the frequencies of hyperexpanded clones went down, and after one year T-cell counts and TCRbeta diversity were mostly credited to newly produced T cells. About two months after transplant, the apparently early recovery of alphabetaT-cell counts reportedly depended on just several hundred clones that had expanded rapidly and came from non-depleted graft cells. The high TCRbeta diversity at day 60 in some patients was ascribed to recipient T cells and intrathymic progenitors that had survived conditioning.

This clonotype was picked up a small number of times. No cognate antigen has been identified for it. No much larger clone is present one base from it, and per-base qualities are unavailable. Trimming accounts for 0 bases at V and 0 bases at J, while the number of junction bases matched to no gene is 8. According to the germline V gene, CDR1 reads SGDLS and CDR2 reads YYNGEE. Counted from cysteine to phenylalanine, this CDR3 has 19 amino acids. The sequence is cut down to CDR3 DNA, 57 bases in frame from base 1. The treatment or condition label on this specimen signifies: allogeneic hematopoietic cell transplantation with graft depleted of TCRalphabeta T cells and CD19 B cells. Transplant recipients were children who received TCRalphabeta/CD19-depleted allogeneic hematopoietic cell grafts. The library was built by means of PCR. Sequencing was carried out with an Illumina HiSeq 2500. To normalize quantification of the TCRbeta repertoire, the TCR libraries were built with molecular barcoding that relied on unique molecular identifiers. TCRdb passed the public sequencing reads through fastp at Q25 and MiXCR, retaining productive beta sequences. For every CDR3 protein sequence, its rows merge into one entry that carries the most common genes and DNA. The sample table contains about 830,000 distinct CDR3 sequences; only one count was recorded for under 20% of them. Jointly, the top ten make up approximately 5% of the sample.

The chain couples TRBV9 to TRBJ2-1; TRBD2 aligns with 11 central bases. The sequencing here drew on PBMCs, mostly from graft donor cells, taken 360 days after TCRalphabeta/CD19-depleted stem cell transplant. This TCR derives from a male patient younger than 18 who had a stem cell transplant for acute lymphoblastic leukemia, so the T cells may come from the graft donor. The base sequence is TGTGCCAGCAGCGTAGCTCTAGCGGGAGGACAGAGCTCCTACAATGAGCAGTTCTTC. The resulting protein is CASSVALAGGQSSYNEQFF.